The rows below give T cell receptor beta chains drawn from one sample of a study of T cells in localized non-small cell lung cancer. Profiled with immunoSEQ multiplex PCR; TCRdb holds only in-frame clones, not every one. The sample contains approximately 37,000 clones, around 87% of which appear only once. Specimen: peripheral blood, collected before any cancer treatment. Receptors originate from a man aged 18 to 50 with stage I lung adenocarcinoma. CDR3s include the opening cysteine and the closing phenylalanine or tryptophan. Fields, in order: V gene, clone size, CDR3 length, D gene, J gene, CDR3 DNA, CDR3 protein. The D gene is left open where the match is weak. Where a row states a size, it is once, few, many or the class of an expanded clone; other rows omit it.

TRBV5-6	-	16	-	TRBJ2-6	TGTGCCAGCAGCTTACTGAGGCCTTCTGGGGCCAACGTCCTGACTTTC	CASSLLRPSGANVLTF
TRBV5-1	-	14	-	TRBJ2-3	TGCGCCAGCAGTCCGCAGGGAGAGTCTCATACGCAGTATTTT	CASSPQGESHTQYF
TRBV30	-	14	TRBD1	TRBJ1-6	TGTGCCTGGGGCCGGACAGGGGGTATTTCACCCCTCCACTTT	CAWGRTGGISPLHF
TRBV6-1	-	13	-	TRBJ2-5	TGTGCCAGCAGTGGAGACTGGCAAGAGACCCAGTACTTC	CASSGDWQETQYF
TRBV7-6	once	14	-	TRBJ2-7	TGTGCCAGCAGCAAGGACGAGGGCTCCTACGAGCAGTACTTC	CASSKDEGSYEQYF
TRBV4-3	-	15	TRBD1	TRBJ1-6	TGCGCCAGCAGCCAAGACCGAGACAGGGATTCACCCCTCCACTTT	CASSQDRDRDSPLHF
TRBV7-3	-	14	TRBD2	TRBJ2-7	TGTGCCAGCAGCAAACTAGCGGGGGACGACGAGCAGTACTTC	CASSKLAGDDEQYF
TRBV5-1	-	15	TRBD1	TRBJ1-2	TGCGCCAGCAGCTTGGAGCAGGGGGAACCCTATGGCTACACCTTC	CASSLEQGEPYGYTF
TRBV21-1	-	15	-	TRBJ1-4	TGTGCCAGCAGCAAAGGGACTTTGACTAATGAAAAACTGTTTTTT	CASSKGTLTNEKLFF
TRBV5-1	-	15	-	TRBJ2-3	TGCGCCAGCAGCTCGTCCGGGCCAAGCACAGATACGCAGTATTTT	CASSSSGPSTDTQYF
TRBV18	once	16	TRBD1	TRBJ1-1	TGTGCCAGCTCCCCTTCCCTGGACAGGAGTAACACTGAAGCTTTCTTT	CASSPSLDRSNTEAFF
TRBV7-2	-	15	TRBD1	TRBJ2-7	TGTGCCAGCAGCTCGACAGGGTACGGCCCCTACGAGCAGTACTTC	CASSSTGYGPYEQYF
TRBV15	few	16	-	TRBJ2-7	TGTGCCACCAGCAGCGCCTCCCTAGCGCCTACCTACGAGCAGTACTTC	CATSSASLAPTYEQYF
TRBV21-1	-	15	-	TRBJ1-5	TGTGCCAGCAGCAAAGGTCGGGGGGGCAGTCAGCCCCAGCATTTT	CASSKGRGGSQPQHF
TRBV6-4	-	14	-	TRBJ1-1	TGTGCCAGCAGCGCGTCTCCGGGGAACACTGAAGCTTTCTTT	CASSASPGNTEAFF
TRBV7-2	once	13	TRBD1	TRBJ1-1	TGTGCCAGCAGCTTACAGGGGGCGAGTGAAGCTTTCTTT	CASSLQGASEAFF
TRBV9	-	14	-	TRBJ1-1	TGTGCCAGCAGTCGGACAGATTCGAACACTGAAGCTTTCTTT	CASSRTDSNTEAFF
TRBV19	-	14	-	TRBJ2-3	TGTGCCAGTAGTAATCGGAGGGGAATAGATACGCAGTATTTT	CASSNRRGIDTQYF
TRBV12-5	-	11	-	TRBJ1-1	TGTGCTAGTGGTTTGAACACTGAAGCTTTCTTT	CASGLNTEAFF
TRBV9	-	13	-	TRBJ1-1	TGTGCCAGCAGCGCCGGTAGTAAACCTGAAGCTTTCTTT	CASSAGSKPEAFF
TRBV5-1	-	17	TRBD1	TRBJ2-6	TGCGCCAGCAGCGCGACAGGGATTCTCTCTGGGGCCAACGTCCTGACTTTC	CASSATGILSGANVLTF
TRBV9	-	14	-	TRBJ1-1	TGTGCCAGCAGCGTAGGAGGGGAAGGGACTGAAGCTTTCTTT	CASSVGGEGTEAFF
TRBV6-5	-	15	-	TRBJ1-1	TGTGCCAGCAGTTACTCCACAGTCGTCAACACTGAAGCTTTCTTT	CASSYSTVVNTEAFF
TRBV28	-	14	-	TRBJ1-2	TGTGCCAGCACCCAATCGATTAGGGGTTATGGCTACACCTTC	CASTQSIRGYGYTF
TRBV27	-	15	-	TRBJ1-6	TGTGCCAGCAGTCCCCAGAGATCCTATAATTCACCCCTCCACTTT	CASSPQRSYNSPLHF
TRBV19	-	16	-	TRBJ2-3	TGTGCCAGTAGTATTATTAGGGGAGCTAGCACAGATACGCAGTATTTT	CASSIIRGASTDTQYF
TRBV29-1	-	13	TRBD1	TRBJ1-2	TGCAGCGTTGGAGGGACAGGGGGCTTTGGCTACACCTTC	CSVGGTGGFGYTF
TRBV5-4	-	15	TRBD1	TRBJ2-7	TGTGCCAGCAGCTTAGGGGGGACAGGGACGTACGAGCAGTACTTC	CASSLGGTGTYEQYF
TRBV5-1	-	15	-	TRBJ2-7	TGCGCCAGCAGCTTGGGGGGGTCAGAACTTTACGAGCAGTACTTC	CASSLGGSELYEQYF
TRBV7-9	-	12	-	TRBJ2-7	TGTGCCAGCAGCTTAGTAGGTTACGAGCAGTACTTC	CASSLVGYEQYF
TRBV4-1	-	16	-	TRBJ1-3	TGCGCCAGCAGCCGCACCGACAGCAACTCTGGAAACACCATATATTTT	CASSRTDSNSGNTIYF
TRBV30	-	12	-	TRBJ1-1	TGTGCCTGGGTAAACCCGAACACTGAAGCTTTCTTT	CAWVNPNTEAFF
TRBV2	-	13	-	TRBJ1-4	TGTGCCAGCACCAGGGGCCTAAGGGAAAAACTGTTTTTT	CASTRGLREKLFF
TRBV2	few	15	TRBD1	TRBJ1-6	TGTGCCAGCAGTGGGGGGCTAGGGGGCCGATCACCCCTCCACTTT	CASSGGLGGRSPLHF
TRBV9	once	15	-	TRBJ2-2	TGTGCCAGCAGCGTGAGGGAGGGGGGAACCGGGGAGCTGTTTTTT	CASSVREGGTGELFF
TRBV9	-	14	TRBD1	TRBJ1-6	TGTGCCAGCAGCGTAGTCGGGACAGGGCCCACCCTCCACTTT	CASSVVGTGPTLHF
TRBV21-1	-	15	-	TRBJ1-5	TGTGCCAGCAGCAAAGAGGCTAGGGGAGGTCAGCCCCAGCATTTT	CASSKEARGGQPQHF
TRBV5-1	-	17	-	TRBJ2-1	TGCGCCAGCAGCTTGGATGAGGGGGGCCCCAAGAGCAATGAGCAGTTCTTC	CASSLDEGGPKSNEQFF
TRBV2	-	15	TRBD1	TRBJ2-1	TGTGCCAGCAGTTCACAGGGGACGGCCTACAATGAGCAGTTCTTC	CASSSQGTAYNEQFF
TRBV28	-	15	-	TRBJ1-4	TGTGCCAGCCATGTTTCTCAGGGCCGCAATGAAAAACTGTTTTTT	CASHVSQGRNEKLFF
TRBV10-3	once	12	-	TRBJ2-5	TGTGCCACCCAGGGCTTTCAAGAGACCCAGTACTTC	CATQGFQETQYF
TRBV19	-	17	TRBD1	TRBJ2-1	TGTGCCAGTAGTGAACTGACAGGGGGCTATAAAAAGGATGAGCAGTTCTTC	CASSELTGGYKKDEQFF
TRBV5-6	-	16	TRBD1	TRBJ1-6	TGTGCCAGCAGACTGACAGGGGACTCCTATAATTCACCCCTCCACTTT	CASRLTGDSYNSPLHF
TRBV19	-	14	-	TRBJ1-1	TGTGCCAGTAGTCCCAGGCCCATGAACACTGAAGCTTTCTTT	CASSPRPMNTEAFF
TRBV9	-	16	-	TRBJ2-3	TGTGCCAGCAGCGTAGGGGAATTAGCGGGCACAGATACGCAGTATTTT	CASSVGELAGTDTQYF
TRBV7-6	-	14	TRBD1	TRBJ2-2	TGTGCCAGCAGCACTACAGGGGGCACAGGGGAGCTGTTTTTT	CASSTTGGTGELFF
TRBV9	-	18	TRBD1	TRBJ1-3	TGTGCCAGCAGCGGAGTGGGACAGTCTATCCCGCCTGGAAACACCATATATTTT	CASSGVGQSIPPGNTIYF
TRBV18	-	19	TRBD2	TRBJ2-2	TGTGCCAGCTCACCACGTCGCGGGGGGGCGAGTGTGGTCACCGGGGAGCTGTTTTTT	CASSPRRGGASVVTGELFF
TRBV6-6	-	15	-	TRBJ2-3	TGTGCCAGCAGTCCGGCTGAAACTTACACAGATACGCAGTATTTT	CASSPAETYTDTQYF
TRBV11-2	-	17	-	TRBJ1-2	TGTGCCAGCAGCTCTATTGGCCACGCGATTACAAACTATGGCTACACCTTC	CASSSIGHAITNYGYTF
TRBV27	-	16	TRBD1	TRBJ1-1	TGTGCCAGCAGGTACAGGGGCCCAAGAGGGGACACTGAAGCTTTCTTT	CASRYRGPRGDTEAFF
TRBV5-1	-	13	-	TRBJ1-1	TGCGCCAGCAGCTCCGAAACTGGTGGGGGAGCTTTCTTT	CASSSETGGGAFF